This TCR beta chain originates from a study of response to subunit inactivated influenza vaccine. Study-wide results and caveats: There was a suggestion from the authors that each seasonal influenza vaccination recruits few new T cells.

One entry per CDR3 protein, called by TCRdb with MiXCR from the RT-PCR reads. The table shows some 500,000 distinct CDR3 sequences, with roughly 23% occurring only once. Notes on this clonotype: Its antigen is still unknown.

V dropped 8 bases and J dropped 1 base, with 11 bases sitting between them. Germline V gives CDR1 DFQATT, CDR2 SNEGSKA (reference sequence). The length of the CDR3 is 12 residues. The source material was CD4+ T cells sorted from PBMCs, sampled 5 to 6 days after vaccination. This rearrangement joins TRBV20-1 to TRBJ2-5, with D hard to call. This TCR was recovered from a man aged 45 to 65 who received an inactivated influenza vaccine. The CDR3 is CSQSQPQETQYF. CDR3 nucleotides: TGCAGTCAAAGCCAGCCCCAAGAGACCCAGTACTTC.